This is a list of T cell receptor beta chains from one sample in a study of blood T cell repertoires in COVID-19. Measured with immunoSEQ multiplex PCR; TCRdb has only the in-frame clones, and not every one. The sample has about 500,000 clones, about nine tenths seen once. The sample was PBMCs or T cells enriched from blood (not recorded which). These receptors all come from a woman aged 18-29 years who had recovered from COVID-19. CDR3s leave out the opening cysteine and the closing phenylalanine or tryptophan. The order of the fields is V gene, J gene, CDR3 protein.

V: TRBV25-1; J: TRBJ1-2; CDR3: ASSGQHMARDYGYT
V: TRBV5-1; J: TRBJ1-1; CDR3: ASSLGQGRLLLNTEAF
V: TRBV18; J: TRBJ1-5; CDR3: ASSPDASRGQPQH
V: TRBV19; J: TRBJ1-5; CDR3: ASSLTTGEAQPQH
V: TRBV5-1; J: TRBJ1-4; CDR3: ASSSDRGGDEKLF
V: TRBV2; J: TRBJ2-1; CDR3: ASKARDYYNEQF
V: TRBV4-1; J: TRBJ2-3; CDR3: ASSQGGRGARHTQY
V: TRBV10-3; J: TRBJ2-7; CDR3: AISDEGTALYEQY
V: TRBV28; J: TRBJ1-2; CDR3: ASSFLGRGLINYGYT
V: TRBV6-5; J: TRBJ2-7; CDR3: ASSYRDRGYEQY
V: TRBV30; J: TRBJ2-3; CDR3: AWSVAGYSTDTQY
V: TRBV30; J: TRBJ1-3; CDR3: AWTRDRGNTIY
V: TRBV28; J: TRBJ1-2; CDR3: ASTFGVANYGYT
V: TRBV30; J: TRBJ1-3; CDR3: AATGNTIY
V: TRBV6-6; J: TRBJ1-1; CDR3: ASTAWSTEAF
V: TRBV10-1; J: TRBJ1-1; CDR3: ASSESRASDTEAF
V: TRBV6-5; J: TRBJ2-5; CDR3: ASSLTGSRETQY
V: TRBV24-1; J: TRBJ2-7; CDR3: ATSDGQGWRPDEQY
V: TRBV11-2; J: TRBJ1-4; CDR3: ASSTDRVEEKLF
V: TRBV4-1; J: TRBJ2-3; CDR3: ASSQYLAGGQNVPDTQY
V: TRBV4-1; J: TRBJ1-4; CDR3: ASSHPGARGVELF
V: TRBV7-8; J: TRBJ1-3; CDR3: ASSLATQGHVY
V: TRBV5-1; J: TRBJ1-1; CDR3: ASSSSVGEAEAF
V: TRBV2; J: TRBJ2-2; CDR3: ASSPRMVPGELF
V: TRBV5-4; J: TRBJ2-3; CDR3: ASSSKGASGGRGDTQY
V: TRBV7-2; J: TRBJ1-3; CDR3: ASSPWTGGNTIY
V: TRBV27; J: TRBJ2-1; CDR3: ASSGASVQF
V: TRBV20-1; J: TRBJ1-2; CDR3: SVPSRVGYT
V: TRBV12-3/TRBV12-4; J: TRBJ1-1; CDR3: ASTADIRAEAF
V: TRBV5-1; J: TRBJ1-1; CDR3: ASSGEGRNLEAF
V: TRBV2; J: TRBJ2-1; CDR3: ASSQEGGEQF
V: TRBV6-5; J: TRBJ2-2; CDR3: ASKTGLDTGELF
V: TRBV6-5; J: TRBJ2-7; CDR3: ASSYGDTRYEQY
V: TRBV14; J: TRBJ1-3; CDR3: ASSQGAFAPISGNTIY
V: TRBV3-1/TRBV3-2; J: TRBJ1-4; CDR3: ASSPGLGEKLF
V: TRBV18; J: TRBJ2-7; CDR3: ASSPRLQGSSYEQY
V: TRBV5-5; J: TRBJ1-1; CDR3: ASSFGQGGIEAF
V: TRBV7-8; J: TRBJ1-6; CDR3: ASSLGTGQYSPLH
V: TRBV28; J: TRBJ1-1; CDR3: ASSGGTEAF
V: TRBV6-6; J: TRBJ1-2; CDR3: ASSRRQGATHGYT
V: TRBV15; J: TRBJ2-1; CDR3: ATSLLTGFNEQF
V: TRBV7-9; J: TRBJ1-1; CDR3: ASSFRGQRNTEAF
V: TRBV10-3; J: TRBJ1-2; CDR3: AITPGQTNYGYT
V: TRBV7-2; J: TRBJ2-5; CDR3: ASSRSTGTETQY
V: TRBV18; J: TRBJ2-3; CDR3: ASSPSRLAGVGDTQY
V: TRBV7-9; J: TRBJ1-1; CDR3: ASSFGGLNTEAF